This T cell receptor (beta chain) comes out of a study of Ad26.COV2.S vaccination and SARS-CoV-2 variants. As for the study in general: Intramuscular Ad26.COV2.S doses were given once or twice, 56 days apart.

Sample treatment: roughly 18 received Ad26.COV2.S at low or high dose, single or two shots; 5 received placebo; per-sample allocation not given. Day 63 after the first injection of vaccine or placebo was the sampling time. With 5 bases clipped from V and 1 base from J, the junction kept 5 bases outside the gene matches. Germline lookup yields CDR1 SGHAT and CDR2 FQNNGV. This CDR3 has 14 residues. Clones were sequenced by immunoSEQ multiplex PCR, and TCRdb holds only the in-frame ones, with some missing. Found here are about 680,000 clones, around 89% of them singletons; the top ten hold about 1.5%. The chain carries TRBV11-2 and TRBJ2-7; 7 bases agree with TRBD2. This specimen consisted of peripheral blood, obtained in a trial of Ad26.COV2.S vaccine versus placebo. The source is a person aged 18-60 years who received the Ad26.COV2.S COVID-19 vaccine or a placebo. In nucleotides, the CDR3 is TGTGCCAGCAGCCTTCGGGGACTATCCTACGAGCAGTACTTC. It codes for CASSLRGLSYEQYF. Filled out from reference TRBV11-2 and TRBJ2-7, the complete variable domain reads EAGVAQSPRYKIIEKRQSVAFWCNPISGHATLYWYQQILGQGPKLLIQFQNNGVVDDSQLPKDRFSAERLKGVDSTLKIQPAKLEDSAVYLCASSLRGLSYEQYFGPGTRLTVT.